Below are 9 T cell receptor beta chains sequenced from a single sample in a study. TCRdb re-derived calls from the 5' RACE reads in MiXCR, one entry per CDR3 protein. The table has some 45,000 distinct CDR3 sequences, roughly 30% seen once. Material: naive CD4+ T cells sorted from blood. The subset: naive CD4+ T cells, CD4+CD45RA+CD25-. These TCRs come from a female donor with breast cancer.

This clonotype came up a few times. The CDR3 region is CASSQDRGTGYNEQFF. As DNA, the CDR3 is TGCGCCAGCAGCCAAGATCGCGGGACAGGGTACAATGAGCAGTTCTTC. The chain combines TRBV4-3 with TRBJ2-1; 9 bases are shared with TRBD1. The CDR3 has 16 amino acids. Germline V gene lookup returns CDR1 LGHNA and CDR2 YSLEER. With V trimmed by 0 bases and J by 4 bases, 4 bases remained unmatched.

The CDR3 DNA is TGTGCCAGCAGCCAAGAAGGCCCCAACGTCGGAATACTGTTTTTT. It is translated as CASSQEGPNVGILFF. The J gene is TRBJ1-4, the V gene TRBV3-1, with no clear D. The V end lost 0 bases, the J end lost 13 bases, and 18 bases lay between the germline ends. The CDR3 runs to 15 residues. Germline V CDR1 and CDR2: LGHDT, YNNKEL (reference sequence).

The V call is TRBV4-1, the J call TRBJ1-3; the match to TRBD1 covers 8 bases. The length of the CDR3 is 15 residues. Losses at the gene ends were 0 bases for V and 6 bases for J; bases not matched to a gene: 4. Per germline, CDR1 MGHRA and CDR2 YSYEKL. The CDR3 here is CASSQERTGTNTIYF. CDR3 sequence (DNA): TGCGCCAGCAGCCAAGAAAGGACAGGGACAAACACCATATATTTT.

The chain couples TRBV4-2 to TRBJ2-7; no definite D call. CDR1 is LGHNA, CDR2 YNFKEQ, per germline. The CDR3 length is 11 residues. With 2 bases removed from V and 3 bases from J, the gap between germline ends came to 2 bases. The CDR3 DNA is TGTGCCAGCAGCCAAAACTACGAGCAGTACTTC. Amino acid sequence: CASSQNYEQYF.

The chain uses TRBV3-1 and TRBJ2-5; TRBD1 matches at 8 bases. The CDR3 has 16 amino acids. CDR1 is LGHDT, CDR2 YNNKEL, per germline (reference sequence). The junction had 9 bases not matched to a gene; V was cut back by 1 base and J by 5 bases. The CDR3 sequence: CASSQVLGQDPETQYF. The CDR3 DNA reads TGTGCCAGCAGCCAAGTGTTGGGACAGGACCCTGAGACCCAGTACTTC.

This clonotype occurred a few times. V is TRBV9 and J is TRBJ2-6; D gene ambiguous. Germline V gives CDR1 SGDLS, CDR2 YYNGEE. V was clipped by 0 bases and J by 0 bases, with 4 bases between them. The CDR3 runs to 15 residues. Written as DNA, the CDR3 is TGTGCCAGCAGCGTAGAGATCTCTGGGGCCAACGTCCTGACTTTC. It yields the protein CASSVEISGANVLTF.

The chain couples TRBV4-2 to TRBJ1-5; 9 nucleotides line up with TRBD1. Looked up from germline, CDR1 is LGHNA and CDR2 is YNFKEQ. The CDR3 has 16 residues. J gave up 6 bases and V 1 base, and 7 bases lay outside the gene matches. In DNA, the CDR3 is TGTGCCAGCAGCCAAGCCTCCCGGGACAGGGTTCAGCCCCAGCATTTT. This gives the protein CASSQASRDRVQPQHF.

The chain uses TRBV4-2 and TRBJ2-7; D might be TRBD2 (6 bases). The germline V gene encodes CDR1 LGHNA and CDR2 YNFKEQ. CDR3 length equals 13 residues. The germline V and J ends were trimmed by 9 bases and 3 bases, with 15 bases remaining between them. The CDR3 sequence is CASSGTDGYEQYF. The CDR3 DNA is TGTGCCAGTAGCGGCACGGACGGCTACGAGCAGTACTTC.

This clonotype was seen a handful of times. A much larger clone differs from this one at a single base, so this may be a read error. DNA for the CDR3: TGTGCCAGCAGTGGAGTCGGAAAACTGTTTTTT. This gives the protein CASSGVGKLFF. The rearrangement uses TRBV6-1 and TRBJ1-4; D remains unclear. Germline CDR1 reads MNHNS; CDR2 reads SASEGT. The length of the CDR3 is 11 residues. V lost 4 bases and J 10 bases, leaving 7 bases between the germline ends.